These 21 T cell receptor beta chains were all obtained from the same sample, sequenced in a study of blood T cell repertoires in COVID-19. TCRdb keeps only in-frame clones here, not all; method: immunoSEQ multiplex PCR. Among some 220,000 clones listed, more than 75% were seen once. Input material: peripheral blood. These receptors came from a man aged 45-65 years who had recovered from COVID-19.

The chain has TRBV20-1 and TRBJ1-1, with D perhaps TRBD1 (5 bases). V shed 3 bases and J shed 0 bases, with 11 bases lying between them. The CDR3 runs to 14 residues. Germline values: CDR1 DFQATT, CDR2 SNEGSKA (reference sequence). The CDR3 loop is CSASMAGMNTEAFF. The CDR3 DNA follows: TGCAGTGCTAGTATGGCAGGGATGAACACTGAAGCTTTCTTT.

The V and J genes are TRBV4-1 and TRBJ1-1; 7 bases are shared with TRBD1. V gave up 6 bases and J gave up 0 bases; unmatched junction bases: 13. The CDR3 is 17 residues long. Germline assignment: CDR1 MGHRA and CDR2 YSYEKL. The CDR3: CASSLGGQVTMNTEAFF. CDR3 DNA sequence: TGCGCCAGCAGTCTGGGTGGACAGGTGACGATGAACACTGAAGCTTTCTTT.

CDR3 nucleotides: TGCGCCAGCAGCCAAAAGGGGACTAGGGGAGGTCAGGCAGATACGCAGTATTTT. Translated: CASSQKGTRGGQADTQYF. The chain has TRBV4-1 and TRBJ2-3; TRBD2 matches at 8 bases. The CDR3 has 18 amino acids. The V gene's germline CDR1 is MGHRA and CDR2 YSYEKL. With 2 bases clipped from V and 4 bases from J, the junction kept 14 bases outside the gene matches.

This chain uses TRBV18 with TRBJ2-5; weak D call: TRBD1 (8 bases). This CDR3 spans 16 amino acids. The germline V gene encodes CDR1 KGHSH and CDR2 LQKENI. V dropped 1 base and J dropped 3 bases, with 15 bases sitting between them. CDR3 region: CASSPRQTGGEETQYF. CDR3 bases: TGTGCCAGCTCACCACGGCAAACAGGGGGGGAAGAGACCCAGTACTTC.

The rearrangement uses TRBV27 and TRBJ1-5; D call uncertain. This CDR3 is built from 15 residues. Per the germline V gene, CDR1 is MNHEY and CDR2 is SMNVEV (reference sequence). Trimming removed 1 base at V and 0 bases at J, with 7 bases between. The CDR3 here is CASSLFPLSNQPQHF. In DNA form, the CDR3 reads TGTGCCAGCAGTTTATTCCCCCTTAGCAATCAGCCCCAGCATTTT.

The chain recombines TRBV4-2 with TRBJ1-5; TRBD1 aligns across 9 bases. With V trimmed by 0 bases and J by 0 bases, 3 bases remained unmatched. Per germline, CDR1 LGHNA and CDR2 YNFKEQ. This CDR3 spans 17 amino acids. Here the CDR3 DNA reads TGTGCCAGCAGCCAAGATACAGGGGGCCCTAGCAATCAGCCCCAGCATTTT. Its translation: CASSQDTGGPSNQPQHF.

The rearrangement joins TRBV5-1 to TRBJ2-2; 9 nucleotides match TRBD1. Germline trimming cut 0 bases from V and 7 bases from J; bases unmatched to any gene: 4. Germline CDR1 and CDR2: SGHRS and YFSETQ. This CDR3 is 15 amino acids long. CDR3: CASSLGQGVIGELFF. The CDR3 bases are TGCGCCAGCAGCTTGGGACAGGGGGTAATCGGGGAGCTGTTTTTT.

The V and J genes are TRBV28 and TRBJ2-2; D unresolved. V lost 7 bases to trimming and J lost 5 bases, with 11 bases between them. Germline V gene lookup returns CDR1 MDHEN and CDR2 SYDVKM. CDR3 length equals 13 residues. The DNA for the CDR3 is TGTGCCAGCACCGCGGTCCGAACCGGGGAGCTGTTTTTT. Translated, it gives CASTAVRTGELFF.

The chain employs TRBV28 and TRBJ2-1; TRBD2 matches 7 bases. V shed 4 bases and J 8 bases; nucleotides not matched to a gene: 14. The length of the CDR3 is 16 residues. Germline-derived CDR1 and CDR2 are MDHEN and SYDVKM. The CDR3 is CASSSSGAGEGHEQFF. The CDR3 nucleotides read TGTGCCAGCAGTTCGTCCGGGGCGGGAGAAGGACATGAGCAGTTCTTC.

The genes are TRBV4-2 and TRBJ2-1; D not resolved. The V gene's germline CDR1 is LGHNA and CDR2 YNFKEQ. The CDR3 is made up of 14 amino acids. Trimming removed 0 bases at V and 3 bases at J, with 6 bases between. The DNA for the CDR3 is TGTGCCAGCAGCCAAGACCCTAGCTACAATGAGCAGTTCTTC. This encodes CASSQDPSYNEQFF.

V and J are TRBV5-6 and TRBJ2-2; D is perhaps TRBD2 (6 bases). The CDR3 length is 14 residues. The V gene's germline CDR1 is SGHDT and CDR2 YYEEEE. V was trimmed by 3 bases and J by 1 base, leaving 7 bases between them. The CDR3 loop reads CASSSGLNTGELFF. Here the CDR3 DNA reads TGTGCCAGCAGCTCGGGACTGAACACCGGGGAGCTGTTTTTT.

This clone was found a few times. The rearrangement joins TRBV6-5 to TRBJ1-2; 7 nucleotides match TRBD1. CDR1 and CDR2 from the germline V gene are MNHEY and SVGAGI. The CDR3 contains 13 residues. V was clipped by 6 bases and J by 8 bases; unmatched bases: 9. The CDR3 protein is CASRLTGEGGYTF. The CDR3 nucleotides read TGTGCCAGCAGATTAACAGGGGAAGGAGGCTACACCTTC.

The CDR3, as DNA: TGTGCCAGCAGCTTAGATTCAGGGTTGGAGACCCAGTACTTC. Residues: CASSLDSGLETQYF. The chain combines TRBV7-8 with TRBJ2-5; TRBD1 is a possible D gene (5 bases). The germline V and J ends were trimmed by 1 base and 5 bases, with 11 bases remaining between them. The CDR3 length is 14 residues. CDR1 and CDR2 (germline): SGHVS, FQNEAQ.

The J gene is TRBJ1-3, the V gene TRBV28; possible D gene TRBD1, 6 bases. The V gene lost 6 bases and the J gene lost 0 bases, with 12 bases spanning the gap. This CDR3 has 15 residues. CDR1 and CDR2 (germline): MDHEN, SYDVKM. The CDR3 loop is CASSPTGTSGNTIYF. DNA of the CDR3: TGTGCCAGCAGCCCCACAGGGACCTCTGGAAACACCATATATTTT. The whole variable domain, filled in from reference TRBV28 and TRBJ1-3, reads DVKVTQSSRYLVKRTGEKVFLECVQDMDHENMFWYRQDPGLGLRLIYFSYDVKMKEKGDIPEGYSVSREKKERFSLILESASTNQTSMYLCASSPTGTSGNTIYFGEGSWLTVV.

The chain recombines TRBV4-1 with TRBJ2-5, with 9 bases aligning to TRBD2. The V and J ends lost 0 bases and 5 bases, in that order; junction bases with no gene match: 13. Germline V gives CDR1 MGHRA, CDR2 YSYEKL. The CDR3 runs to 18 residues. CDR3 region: CASSQDRGVAGDKETQYF. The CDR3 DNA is TGCGCCAGCAGCCAAGATCGTGGGGTAGCGGGAGATAAGGAGACCCAGTACTTC.

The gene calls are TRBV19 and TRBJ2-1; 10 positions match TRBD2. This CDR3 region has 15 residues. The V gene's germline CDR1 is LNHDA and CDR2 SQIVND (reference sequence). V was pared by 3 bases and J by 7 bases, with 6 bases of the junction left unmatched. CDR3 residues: CASSIPSGSRNEQFF. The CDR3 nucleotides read TGTGCCAGTAGTATCCCTAGCGGGAGTAGGAATGAGCAGTTCTTC.

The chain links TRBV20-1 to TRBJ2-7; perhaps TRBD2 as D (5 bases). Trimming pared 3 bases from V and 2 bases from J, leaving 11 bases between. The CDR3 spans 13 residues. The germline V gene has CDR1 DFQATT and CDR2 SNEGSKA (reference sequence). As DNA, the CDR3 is TGCAGTGCTAGTGGACGGGGAACCTACGAGCAGTACTTC. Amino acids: CSASGRGTYEQYF.

CDR3 amino acids: CATSPGRDPTYGYTF. The CDR3 DNA follows: TGTGCCACCAGCCCTGGGCGCGACCCCACCTATGGCTACACCTTC. The J gene is TRBJ1-2, the V gene TRBV15, with no clear D. The germline V gene has CDR1 LNHNV and CDR2 YYDKDF (reference sequence). The V gene lost 5 bases and the J gene lost 4 bases, with 17 bases spanning the gap. The CDR3 length is 15 residues.

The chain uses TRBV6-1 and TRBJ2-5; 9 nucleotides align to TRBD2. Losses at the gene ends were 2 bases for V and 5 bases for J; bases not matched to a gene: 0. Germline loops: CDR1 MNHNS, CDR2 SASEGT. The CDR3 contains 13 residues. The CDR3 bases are TGTGCCAGCAGTGAAACTAGCGGGGAGACCCAGTACTTC. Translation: CASSETSGETQYF.

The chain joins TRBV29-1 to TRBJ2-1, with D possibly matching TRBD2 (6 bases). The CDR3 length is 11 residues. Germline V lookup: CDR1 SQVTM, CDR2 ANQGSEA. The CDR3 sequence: CTGDFNNEQFF. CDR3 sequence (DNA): TGCACGGGGGACTTCAACAATGAGCAGTTCTTC.

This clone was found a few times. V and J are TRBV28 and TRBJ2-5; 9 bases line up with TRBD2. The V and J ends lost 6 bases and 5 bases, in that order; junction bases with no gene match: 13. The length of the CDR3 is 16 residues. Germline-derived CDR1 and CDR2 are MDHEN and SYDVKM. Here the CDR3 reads CASSPPGAGGLETQYF. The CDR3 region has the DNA TGTGCCAGCAGCCCCCCCGGAGCGGGAGGTTTGGAGACCCAGTACTTC.